This T cell receptor beta chain was captured in a study of blood T cells in healthy people across ages. Alongside a J-beta primer mix, a sample-barcoded 5' primer served in a second PCR lasting roughly 7 to 11 cycles. All samples yielded 2.5 million or more CDR3-containing paired-end reads. TCRdb redid the calling of the 5' RACE reads with MiXCR, one entry per CDR3 protein. The sample lists hundreds of thousands of distinct CDR3 sequences, roughly 50% seen once, with roughly 30% in the top ten. This CDR3 contains 14 residues. Trimming pared 5 bases from V and 5 bases from J, leaving 13 bases between. CDR1 and CDR2 (germline): MNHEY, SMNVEV (reference sequence).

This TCR came from a woman aged 55-69 years in good health. Sequencing was performed on blood. The chain recombines TRBV27 with TRBJ2-1, with a possible D match to TRBD2 (5 bases). Here the CDR3 DNA reads TGTGCCAGCAGTCGAAGGTGGGGAGACAATGAGCAGTTCTTC. Translating gives CASSRRWGDNEQFF.